The T cell receptor (beta chain) described here comes from a study of early T cells in non-severe SARS-CoV-2 infection. Study-wide context: The sequenced material was bulk RNA from unsorted whole blood, and its chains were unpaired.

Study-wide results and limits: Sequences matched to VDJdb favored anti-spike CD8 responses, while private and CD4 specificities were missed.

The TCR library protocol was used to attach unique molecular identifiers. These identifiers were attached to individual cDNA molecules. TCRdb ran MiXCR on the 5' RACE reads and lists one entry per CDR3 protein. This sample has some 82,000 distinct CDR3 sequences, with 10% to 15% found just once. Per the germline V gene, CDR1 is LGHDT and CDR2 is YNNKEL (reference sequence). V was shortened by 4 bases and J by 6 bases, with 11 bases between the two germline ends. There are 13 residues in the CDR3. Of note for this clonotype: What it binds is not known.

The sequence derives from an adult who was a healthcare worker with PCR-confirmed SARS-CoV-2 infection or an uninfected control (not recorded which). This specimen was whole blood, taken at baseline. V is TRBV3-1 and J is TRBJ2-3; tentatively, D is TRBD1 (6 bases). DNA for the CDR3: TGTGCCAGCAGCCTCAGGGGCCCCGATACGCAGTATTTT. Its protein is CASSLRGPDTQYF.